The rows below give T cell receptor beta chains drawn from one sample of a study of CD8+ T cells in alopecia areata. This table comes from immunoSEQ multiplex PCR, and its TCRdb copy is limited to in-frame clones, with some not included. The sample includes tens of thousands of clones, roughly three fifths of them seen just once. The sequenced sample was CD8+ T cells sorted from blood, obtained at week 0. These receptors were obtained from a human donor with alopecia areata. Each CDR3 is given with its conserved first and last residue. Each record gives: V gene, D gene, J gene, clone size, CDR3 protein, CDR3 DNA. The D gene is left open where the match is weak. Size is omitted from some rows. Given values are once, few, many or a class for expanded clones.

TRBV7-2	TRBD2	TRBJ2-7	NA	CASSLERREGAYEQYF	TGTGCCAGCAGCTTAGAACGGCGGGAGGGAGCCTACGAGCAGTACTTC
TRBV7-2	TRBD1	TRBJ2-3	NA	CASSFTPGQGADTQYF	TGTGCCAGCAGCTTTACCCCGGGACAGGGCGCAGATACGCAGTATTTT
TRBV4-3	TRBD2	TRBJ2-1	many	CASSQDASGGYNEQFF	TGCGCCAGCAGCCAAGATGCTAGCGGGGGTTACAATGAGCAGTTCTTC
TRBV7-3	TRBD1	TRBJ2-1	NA	CASSPGQGGYNEQFF	TGTGCCAGCAGTCCTGGACAGGGCGGGTACAATGAGCAGTTCTTC
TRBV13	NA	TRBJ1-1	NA	CASSLGQSEAFF	TGTGCCAGCAGCTTAGGTCAGTCTGAAGCTTTCTTT
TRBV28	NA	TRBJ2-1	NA	CASSSPTVTFF	TGTGCCAGCAGTTCCCCAACAGTTACGTTCTTC
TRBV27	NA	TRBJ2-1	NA	CASSSGTSYNEQFF	TGTGCCAGCAGTTCCGGGACTTCTTACAATGAGCAGTTCTTC
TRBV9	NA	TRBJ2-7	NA	CASSPQVGAVSYEQYF	TGTGCCAGCAGCCCTCAGGTAGGGGCAGTATCATACGAGCAGTACTTC
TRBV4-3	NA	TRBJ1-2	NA	CASSQDTLPYGYTF	TGCGCCAGCAGCCAAGATACCCTTCCTTATGGCTACACCTTC
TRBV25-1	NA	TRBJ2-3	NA	CASSFQDTQYF	TGTGCCAGCAGTTTCCAGGATACGCAGTATTTT
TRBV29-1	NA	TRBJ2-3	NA	CSVDRAASGIDTQYF	TGCAGCGTTGATCGAGCGGCCTCGGGAATCGATACGCAGTATTTT
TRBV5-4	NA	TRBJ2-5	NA	CASSLVGVVQETQYF	TGTGCCAGCAGCTTGGTTGGGGTAGTCCAGGAGACCCAGTACTTC
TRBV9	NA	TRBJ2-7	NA	CASSDSGAPINEQYF	TGTGCCAGCAGCGATTCGGGGGCACCCATCAACGAGCAGTACTTC
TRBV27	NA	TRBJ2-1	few	CASRLIWRTYNEQFF	TGTGCCAGCAGGCTCATATGGCGGACTTACAATGAGCAGTTCTTC
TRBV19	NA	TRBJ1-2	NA	CASSVEGIDGYTF	TGTGCCAGTAGCGTGGAAGGGATCGATGGCTACACCTTC
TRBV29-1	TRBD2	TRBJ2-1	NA	CSVGSGITNEQFF	TGCAGCGTTGGGAGCGGGATCACCAATGAGCAGTTCTTC
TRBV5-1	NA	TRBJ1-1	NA	CASSFGQLSPMNTEAFF	TGCGCCAGCAGCTTTGGACAGCTCTCACCTATGAACACTGAAGCTTTCTTT
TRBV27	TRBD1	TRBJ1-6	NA	CASSPLPDRGNSPLHF	TGTGCCAGCAGTCCGCTGCCCGACAGGGGGAATTCACCCCTCCACTTT
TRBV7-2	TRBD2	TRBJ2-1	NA	CASSELAGALNEQFF	TGTGCCAGCAGCGAACTAGCGGGAGCTCTCAATGAGCAGTTCTTC
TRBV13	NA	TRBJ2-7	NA	CASSDNAPHEQYF	TGTGCCAGCAGCGACAATGCTCCCCACGAGCAGTACTTC
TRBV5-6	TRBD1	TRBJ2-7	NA	CASSFGQAYEQYF	TGTGCCAGCAGCTTTGGACAGGCCTACGAGCAGTACTTC
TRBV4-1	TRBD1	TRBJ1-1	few	CASSQVSDRAATEAFF	TGCGCCAGCAGCCAAGTTAGCGACAGGGCGGCCACTGAAGCTTTCTTT
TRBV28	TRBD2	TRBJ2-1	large	CASSPGTTNPNEQFF	TGTGCCAGCAGCCCCGGGACTACCAATCCCAATGAGCAGTTCTTC
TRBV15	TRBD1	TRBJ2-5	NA	CATSSRTGGQETQYF	TGTGCCACCAGCTCCCGGACAGGGGGCCAAGAGACCCAGTACTTC
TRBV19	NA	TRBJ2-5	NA	CASSLGQQQETQYF	TGTGCCAGTAGTCTTGGACAGCAGCAAGAGACCCAGTACTTC
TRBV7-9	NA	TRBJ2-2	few	CASSYPTGELFF	TGTGCCAGCAGTTACCCCACCGGGGAGCTGTTTTTT
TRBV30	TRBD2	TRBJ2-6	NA	CAWATGGGANVLTF	TGTGCCTGGGCTACGGGAGGTGGGGCCAACGTCCTGACTTTC
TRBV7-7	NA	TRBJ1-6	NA	CASSPSVNSPLHF	TGTGCCAGCAGCCCTAGTGTAAATTCACCCCTCCACTTT